One and the same sample provided the 13 T cell receptor beta chains below, sequenced in a study of blood T cells in healthy people across ages. It was with a sample-barcoded 5' primer and a J-beta primer mix that a second PCR of roughly 7 to 12 cycles was run. TCRdb processed the 5' RACE reads anew with MiXCR; each CDR3 protein has one entry. Here the sample spans some 1.7 million distinct CDR3 sequences, 28% being singletons. The sample was blood. Source of these receptors: a woman aged 25 to 45 in good health.

The sample holds a few counts of this clonotype. The genes are TRBV7-9 and TRBJ2-7; 11 bases are shared with TRBD1. V dropped 3 bases and J dropped 2; count of bases not matched to a gene: 3. This CDR3 is built from 15 residues. CDR1 is SEHNR and CDR2 is FQNEAQ in the germline V gene (reference sequence). CDR3 bases: TGTGCCAGCAGCTTTTCGGACAGGGGGCCCTACGAGCAGTACTTC. It is translated as CASSFSDRGPYEQYF.

This clonotype has at least ten counts. The chain employs TRBV10-3 and TRBJ2-3, with TRBD2 identical over 7 bases. CDR3 size: 15 residues. V shed 3 bases, J shed 0 bases, and the junction held 3 bases outside the gene matches. Germline CDR1 reads ENHRY; CDR2 reads SYGVKD. The CDR3 here is CAISDLAESTDTQYF. The CDR3 DNA is TGTGCCATCAGTGACCTAGCGGAAAGCACAGATACGCAGTATTTT.

This clonotype has at least ten counts. This chain links TRBV5-1 with TRBJ2-7; D is tentatively TRBD1 or TRBD2 (5 bases each). The germline V and J ends were trimmed by 2 bases and 2 bases, with 11 bases remaining between them. The V gene's germline CDR1 is SGHRS and CDR2 YFSETQ. The CDR3 runs 14 residues. The CDR3 DNA sequence: TGCGCCAGCAGCTTCCGGGACGCAGCCTACGAGCAGTACTTC. Amino acids: CASSFRDAAYEQYF.

Details on this clonotype: The junction departs from germline at one end; a sequencing error may be responsible. The chain links TRBV5-1 to TRBJ2-2; the D is unclear. This CDR3 has 14 residues. Per the germline V gene, CDR1 is SGHRS and CDR2 is YFSETQ. The CDR3 nucleotides are TGCGCCAGCACCTCCCTCGCGAAGACCGGGGAGCTGTTTTTT. Translated, it gives CASTSLAKTGELFF.

This clonotype appeared a few times. The V call is TRBV5-1, the J call TRBJ2-1, with 9 bases aligning to TRBD2. V gave up 4 bases and J gave up 7 bases; unmatched junction bases: 9. This CDR3 spans 15 amino acids. Germline CDR1 reads SGHRS; CDR2 reads YFSETQ. CDR3 in DNA: TGCGCCAGCAGCCCCACCGGCGGGAGGGGGAATGAGCAGTTCTTC. Amino acids: CASSPTGGRGNEQFF.

A few counts support this clonotype. This chain links TRBV4-3 with TRBJ2-7; D tentatively reads TRBD1 or TRBD2 (6 bases each). Trimming left V 2 bases short and J 2 bases short, with 25 bases between. Germline V gene lookup returns CDR1 LGHNA and CDR2 YSLEER. The CDR3 runs to 19 residues. The CDR3 DNA is TGCGCCAGCAGCCAAACTACGGACAGTGGGAGGTTCGGCGCCTACGAGCAGTACTTC. It encodes CASSQTTDSGRFGAYEQYF.

The chain carries TRBV7-9 and TRBJ1-1; D is unclear. The V gene's germline CDR1 is SEHNR and CDR2 FQNEAQ (reference sequence). This CDR3 is built from 15 residues. The V end lost 0 bases, the J end lost 0 bases, and 8 bases lay between the germline ends. CDR3 amino acids: CASSLAGRVNTEAFF. CDR3 sequence (DNA): TGTGCCAGCAGCTTAGCGGGGAGGGTGAACACTGAAGCTTTCTTT.

In regard to this clonotype: A far more abundant clone sits one base away, making this likely a read error. V and J are TRBV7-6 and TRBJ2-7; the D gene is possibly TRBD1 (6 bases). V was clipped by 1 base and J by 10 bases, with 17 bases between them. The CDR3 is 14 residues long. Germline V gives CDR1 SGHVS, CDR2 FNYEAQ. Written as DNA, the CDR3 is TGTGCCAGCAGCTTAGGAACAGGGAAGGAGATCCAGTACTTC. Translated, it gives CASSLGTGKEIQYF.

The chain carries TRBV20-1 and TRBJ2-3; 7 nucleotides agree with TRBD2. J was trimmed by 0 bases and V by 5 bases; bases with no gene match: 11. The CDR3 runs to 16 residues. Germline V CDR1 and CDR2: DFQATT, SNEGSKA (reference sequence). CDR3 DNA sequence: TGCAGTGCTGGACCTAGCGGAGCTTCTAGCACAGATACGCAGTATTTT. Translating gives CSAGPSGASSTDTQYF.

V and J are TRBV4-1 and TRBJ2-2; TRBD2 aligns across 9 bases. The CDR3 sequence is 18 residues long. With V trimmed by 2 bases and J by 0 bases, 7 bases remained unmatched. Germline V gene sequence: CDR1 MGHRA, CDR2 YSYEKL. CDR3 DNA: TGCGCCAGCAGCCAACCGGGACTAGCACAATCGAACACCGGGGAGCTGTTTTTT. Translating it yields CASSQPGLAQSNTGELFF.

This chain joins TRBV9 and TRBJ2-3; no clear D. Trimming shortened V by 4 bases and J by 0 bases, and 12 bases separated the two germline ends. The germline V gene encodes CDR1 SGDLS and CDR2 YYNGEE. CDR3 size: 15 residues. The CDR3 loop is CASSPRSSSTDTQYF. The CDR3 bases are TGTGCCAGCAGCCCGAGGAGCTCTAGCACAGATACGCAGTATTTT.

The V and J genes are TRBV7-2 and TRBJ2-3; TRBD2 matches at 11 bases. The J segment lost 5 bases and the V segment lost 5 bases, leaving 9 bases of the junction unmatched. The CDR3 totals 16 residues. Per the germline V gene, CDR1 is SGHTA and CDR2 is FQGNSA. CDR3 sequence: CASSHTSGGPRDTQYF. The CDR3 nucleotides read TGTGCCAGCAGCCACACTAGCGGGGGCCCCAGAGATACGCAGTATTTT.

About this clonotype itself: One end of the junction varies from germline; a read error may be responsible. CDR3 bases: TGTGCCATCAGTGATAGCGGATACTCCTACGGGCAGTACTTC. Protein product: CAISDSGYSYGQYF. The chain links TRBV10-3 to TRBJ2-7, with a tentative D call TRBD2 (6 bases). Germline CDR1 is ENHRY and CDR2 is SYGVKD. This CDR3 is built from 14 residues.